Below, 25 T cell receptor beta chains from the same sample are listed, as sequenced in a study of control samples from healthy donors and cancer patients. Libraries were prepared by immunoSEQ multiplex PCR; TCRdb keeps only in-frame clonotypes and omits some of them. The sample holds some 100,000 clones, 88% seen once. Material: blood. These receptors all stem from a man aged 25 to 40 in good health.

This clone was found once. The rearrangement uses TRBV9 and TRBJ2-5; possibly TRBD1 for D (6 bases). The CDR3 contains 16 residues. Germline V CDR1 and CDR2: SGDLS, YYNGEE. The V end was cut by 0 bases, the J end by 1 base, with 13 bases between. The CDR3 protein is CASSVGDRTVQETQYF. CDR3 bases: TGTGCCAGCAGCGTAGGTGACAGGACTGTCCAAGAGACCCAGTACTTC.

This clone was counted once. The genes are TRBV9 and TRBJ2-7, with 9 bases aligning to TRBD1. Germline CDR1 and CDR2: SGDLS and YYNGEE. V was clipped by 7 bases and J by 7 bases; unmatched bases: 9. CDR3 length: 13 amino acids. The CDR3 DNA is TGTGCCAGCGGGGGACAGGGACTAATGGAGCAGTACTTC. It specifies CASGGQGLMEQYF. Full variable domain (missing parts from reference TRBV9 and TRBJ2-7): DSGVTQTPKHLITATGQRVTLRCSPRSGDLSVYWYQQSLDQGLQFLIQYYNGEERAKGNILERFSAQQFPDLHSELNLSSLELGDSALYFCASGGQGLMEQYFGPGTRLTVT.

The chain combines TRBV28 with TRBJ2-1; D remains ambiguous. Germline CDR1 is MDHEN and CDR2 is SYDVKM. The CDR3 extends over 12 amino acids. V dropped 5 bases and J dropped 10 bases, with 12 bases sitting between them. The DNA for the CDR3 is TGTGCCAGCAGTCAACGCCTGGGAGAGCAGTTCTTC. Translating it yields CASSQRLGEQFF.

The chain recombines TRBV19 with TRBJ2-7, with 8 bases fitting TRBD1. Losses at the gene ends were 5 bases for V and 1 base for J; bases not matched to a gene: 10. CDR1 is LNHDA and CDR2 is SQIVND in the germline V gene (reference sequence). This CDR3 has 16 amino acids. This CDR3 reads CASSVSGTGFSYEQYF. CDR3 DNA sequence: TGTGCCAGTAGTGTATCCGGGACAGGCTTTTCCTACGAGCAGTACTTC.

The chain carries TRBV28 and TRBJ1-2; D perhaps matches TRBD1 (6 bases). V lost 3 bases and J 12 bases, leaving 14 bases between the germline ends. CDR1 is MDHEN, CDR2 SYDVKM, per germline. The length of the CDR3 is 12 residues. The CDR3, as DNA: TGTGCCAGCAGTTTCCTGCAGGGGTTTCACACCTTC. Translating it yields CASSFLQGFHTF.

The chain links TRBV7-8 to TRBJ2-3; 8 bases are shared with TRBD1. J gave up 1 base and V 5 bases, and 5 bases lay outside the gene matches. The V gene's germline CDR1 is SGHVS and CDR2 FQNEAQ. The CDR3 is made up of 15 amino acids. This chain's CDR3 is CASSTQGGGTDTQYF. Here the CDR3 DNA reads TGTGCCAGCAGCACACAGGGGGGAGGCACAGATACGCAGTATTTT.

This CDR3 is CATSRESGANVLTF. Written as DNA, the CDR3 is TGTGCCACCAGCAGAGAATCTGGGGCCAACGTCCTGACTTTC. The chain has TRBV15 and TRBJ2-6; D unclear. There are 14 residues in the CDR3. CDR1 LNHNV and CDR2 YYDKDF come from the germline V gene (reference sequence). Trimming pared 0 bases from V and 1 base from J, leaving 1 base between.

The rearrangement joins TRBV7-3 to TRBJ2-3; D call uncertain. Germline CDR1 SGHTA, CDR2 FQGTGA. The ends were cut back, 3 bases at V and 1 base at J, with 5 bases in the middle. The CDR3 spans 13 residues. CDR3 residues: CASSLTGTDTQYF. The CDR3 DNA reads as TGTGCCAGCAGCTTGACCGGCACAGATACGCAGTATTTT.

This chain joins TRBV6-5 and TRBJ1-5; 7 bases are a match to TRBD1. The CDR3 covers 13 residues. The V and J ends lost 4 bases and 7 bases, in that order; junction bases with no gene match: 4. CDR1 MNHEY and CDR2 SVGAGI come from the germline V gene. CDR3 loop: CASSSQGPQPQHF. The CDR3 DNA follows: TGTGCCAGCAGTTCACAGGGGCCCCAGCCCCAGCATTTT.

The chain has TRBV11-2 and TRBJ2-7, with D unresolved. The V gene lost 5 bases and the J gene lost 5 bases, with 7 bases spanning the gap. Germline assignment: CDR1 SGHAT and CDR2 FQNNGV. The CDR3 is 11 residues long. The chain's CDR3 is CASSPLNEQYF. DNA for the CDR3: TGTGCCAGCAGCCCGCTCAACGAGCAGTACTTC.

The genes are TRBV6-6 and TRBJ2-1; D remains unclear. CDR3 length: 16 residues. V gave up 2 bases and J gave up 7 bases, with 18 bases separating them. Germline CDR1 reads MNHNY; CDR2 reads SVGAGI (reference sequence). CDR3 DNA sequence: TGTGCCAGCAGTTACCGGACCGTTACTCCGCGGAATGAGCAGTTCTTC. It yields the protein CASSYRTVTPRNEQFF.

The J gene is TRBJ2-7, the V gene TRBV7-3; D is possibly TRBD2 (6 bases). Germline values: CDR1 SGHTA, CDR2 FQGTGA. V was trimmed by 5 bases and J by 6 bases, leaving 11 bases between them. The CDR3 totals 12 residues. As DNA, the CDR3 is TGTGCCAGCAGCCTAGACGGGGGCGAGCAGTACTTC. This encodes CASSLDGGEQYF.

The rearrangement links TRBV2 to TRBJ1-1, with 8 positions matching TRBD1. The germline gives CDR1 SNHLY, CDR2 FYNNEI. This CDR3 region has 14 residues. V was pared by 11 bases and J by 5 bases, with 13 bases of the junction left unmatched. CDR3 amino acids: CAGRPNRGATEAFF. DNA for the CDR3: TGTGCCGGCCGACCAAACAGGGGGGCAACTGAAGCTTTCTTT.

This chain links TRBV6-5 with TRBJ1-1; no firm D call. Germline V gene data show CDR1 as MNHEY and CDR2 as SVGAGI. The CDR3 length is 14 residues. V lost 0 bases, J lost 8 bases, and 13 bases lay in between. The CDR3 spells CASSYSGRTGEAFF. CDR3 DNA: TGTGCCAGCAGTTACTCAGGACGGACGGGCGAAGCTTTCTTT.

This clone has just one count. The CDR3 loop reads CATSSNNYQETQYF. The CDR3 DNA reads TGTGCCACCAGCAGCAACAATTACCAAGAGACCCAGTACTTC. This chain joins TRBV15 and TRBJ2-5, with D unclear. The CDR3 spans 14 residues. Trimming pared 3 bases from V and 0 bases from J, leaving 8 bases between. Germline lookup yields CDR1 LNHNV and CDR2 YYDKDF (reference sequence).

The V gene is TRBV7-8, the J gene TRBJ2-7; 7 bases match TRBD2. The CDR3 totals 16 residues. Germline V CDR1 and CDR2: SGHVS, FQNEAQ. V was clipped by 2 bases and J by 0 bases; unmatched bases: 7. CDR3 sequence reads: CASSLNFRGSSYEQYF. The CDR3 region has the DNA TGTGCCAGCAGCTTAAACTTTCGCGGGAGCTCCTACGAGCAGTACTTC.

The chain carries TRBV7-9 and TRBJ1-1; the D gene is possibly TRBD1 (6 bases). Germline CDR1 and CDR2: SEHNR and FQNEAQ (reference sequence). The CDR3 is made up of 15 amino acids. V was cut by 6 bases and J by 10 bases, with 24 bases left in between. The CDR3: CASSTRDTEGQGAFF. CDR3 nucleotides: TGTGCCAGCAGTACCCGGGACACGGAGGGTCAGGGAGCTTTCTTT.

The chain is built from TRBV6-1 and TRBJ1-2; no reliable D call. This CDR3 contains 15 residues. Trimming cost V 2 bases and J 4 bases, with 14 bases left between them. Germline V lookup: CDR1 MNHNS, CDR2 SASEGT. In DNA form, the CDR3 reads TGTGCCAGCAGTGAACGTCGGGTTGAGACCTATGGCTACACCTTC. It encodes CASSERRVETYGYTF.

The chain uses TRBV12-5 and TRBJ1-3, with 9 bases matching TRBD1. The length of the CDR3 is 18 residues. Germline V gene lookup returns CDR1 LGHNT and CDR2 FRNRAP. The V gene end was trimmed by 5 bases and the J gene end by 1 base; junction bases not matched to a gene: 12. The CDR3, as DNA: TGTGCTAGTGGTCTCCAGCGCGGGACAGGGTCTTCTGGAAACACCATATATTTT. Its translation is CASGLQRGTGSSGNTIYF.

This chain uses TRBV24-1 with TRBJ2-7; 7 bases agree with TRBD1. This CDR3 region has 12 residues. CDR1 KGHDR and CDR2 SFDVKD come from the germline V gene. V lost 9 bases, J lost 1 base, and 2 bases stayed unmatched. The CDR3 DNA sequence: TGTGCCACCGCGGACAGGTCCTACGAGCAGTACTTC. Translation gives CATADRSYEQYF.

The J gene is TRBJ1-2, the V gene TRBV19, with D tentatively TRBD1 (6 bases). Trimming left V 8 bases short and J 4 bases short, with 14 bases between. The CDR3 loop spans 13 amino acids. CDR1 and CDR2 from the germline V gene are LNHDA and SQIVND (reference sequence). CDR3 coding DNA: TGTGCCAGTTATTCAGGGGTTGTCTATGGCTACACCTTC. It yields the protein CASYSGVVYGYTF.

The genes are TRBV6-6 and TRBJ1-1; tentatively, D is TRBD1 (6 bases). This CDR3 contains 16 residues. CDR1 is MNHNY and CDR2 is SVGAGI in the germline V gene (reference sequence). V lost 2 bases and J 2 bases, leaving 15 bases between the germline ends. The CDR3 region has the DNA TGTGCCAGCAGTTACCCCCCGACAGGAGTTAACACTGAAGCTTTCTTT. Protein sequence: CASSYPPTGVNTEAFF.

The CDR3 region is CASSHHPPLDRRRDEQYF. The CDR3, as DNA: TGCGCCAGCAGCCACCACCCTCCCTTGGACCGCCGGAGGGACGAGCAGTACTTC. The gene calls are TRBV4-1 and TRBJ2-7, with a possible D match to TRBD2 (6 bases). The CDR3 spans 18 residues. Germline CDR1 is MGHRA and CDR2 is YSYEKL. The V end lost 3 bases, the J end lost 5 bases, and 26 bases lay between the germline ends.

The V gene is TRBV3-1 (or the pseudogene TRBV3-2), the J gene TRBJ2-1; 10 bases are shared with TRBD2. Trimming at V came to 0 bases and at J to 6 bases, leaving 11 bases not matched to a gene. Germline loops: CDR1 LGHDT, CDR2 YNNKEL (reference sequence). The CDR3 extends over 18 amino acids. CDR3 DNA sequence: TGTGCCAGCAGCCAAGAGACCCCCACAGCGGGAGGGGGCAATGAGCAGTTCTTC. Amino acid sequence: CASSQETPTAGGGNEQFF.

J is TRBJ1-1 and V is TRBV19; D unresolved. V was trimmed by 3 bases and J by 0 bases, leaving 5 bases between them. This CDR3 contains 13 residues. Germline values: CDR1 LNHDA, CDR2 SQIVND (reference sequence). This CDR3 is CASSMTMNTEAFF. CDR3 sequence (DNA): TGTGCCAGTAGTATGACTATGAACACTGAAGCTTTCTTT.